This T cell receptor beta chain was observed in a study of beta chain features in type 1 diabetes. Broader study findings: Reduced insertions and increased deletions marked VDJ junctions in type 1 diabetes patients. Highly expressing activated T cells could be over-counted with a cDNA template. Across all four CD4+ subsets, people with type 1 diabetes showed modestly shorter TCRB CDR3s. Unsettled here was the matter of whether HLA type influences TCRB rearrangement.

Comments on this clone: The antigen is unknown.

Every isolated RNA sample was fully reverse transcribed, so sequencing captured expressed TCRB transcripts. The method was immunoSEQ multiplex PCR; TCRdb's version includes in-frame clones alone and lacks a portion of them. Of around 250,000 clones in the sample, about 14% were seen once. A single heparinised blood sample, averaging around 110 mL, was obtained per donor. The CDR3 totals 17 residues. J was trimmed by 1 base and V by 4 bases; bases with no gene match: 11. Germline-derived CDR1 and CDR2 are SGHVS and FQNEAQ. V usage is TRBV7-8 and J usage is TRBJ2-3; 7 bases match TRBD2. This clonotype was obtained from a man in his thirties or forties with type 1 diabetes. Sequences were obtained from naive CD4+ T cells from blood. CDR3 sequence (DNA): TGTGCCAGCAGCTCCCCCCGGCCCAGCGGGGGCACAGATACGCAGTATTTT. This sequence encodes CASSSPRPSGGTDTQYF.